This T cell receptor beta chain is from a study of cytomegalovirus exposure and HLA in healthy donors. PCR amplification relied on 60 Vbeta primers (plus 13 Jbeta primers). Profiled with immunoSEQ multiplex PCR; TCRdb holds only in-frame clones, not every one. Listed are 75,000 to 95,000 clones; 1.3% to 1.5% falls within the top ten. V gave up 10 bases and J gave up 5 bases; unmatched junction bases: 1. The germline V gene has CDR1 MDHEN and CDR2 SYDVKM. CDR3 size: 11 residues. The chain is built from TRBV28 and TRBJ1-2; 10 nucleotides align to TRBD1. The source material was PBMCs. The TCR was taken from a woman aged 55-70 years in good health and CMV-seronegative. The CDR3 DNA sequence: TGTGCCACGGACAGGGGGTATGGCTACACCTTC. It yields the protein CATDRGYGYTF.